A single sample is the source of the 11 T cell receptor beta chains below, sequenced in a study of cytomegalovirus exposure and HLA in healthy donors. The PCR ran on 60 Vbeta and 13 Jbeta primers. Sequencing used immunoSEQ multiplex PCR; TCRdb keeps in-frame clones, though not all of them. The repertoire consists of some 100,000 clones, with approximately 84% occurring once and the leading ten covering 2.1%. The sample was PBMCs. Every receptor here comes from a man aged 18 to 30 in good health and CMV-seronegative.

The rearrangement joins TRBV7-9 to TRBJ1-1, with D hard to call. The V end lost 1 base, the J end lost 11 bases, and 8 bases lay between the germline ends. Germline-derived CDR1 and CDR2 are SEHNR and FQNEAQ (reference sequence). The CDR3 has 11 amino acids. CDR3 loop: CASSLEGGAFF. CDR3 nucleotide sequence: TGTGCCAGCAGCTTAGAGGGAGGGGCTTTCTTT.

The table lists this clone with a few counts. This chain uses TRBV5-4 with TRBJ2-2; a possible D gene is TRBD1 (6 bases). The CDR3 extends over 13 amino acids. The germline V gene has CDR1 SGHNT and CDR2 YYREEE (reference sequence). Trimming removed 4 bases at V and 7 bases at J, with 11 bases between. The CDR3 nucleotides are TGTGCCAGCAGCAAAGGGGGTGGCGGGGAGCTGTTTTTT. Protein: CASSKGGGGELFF.

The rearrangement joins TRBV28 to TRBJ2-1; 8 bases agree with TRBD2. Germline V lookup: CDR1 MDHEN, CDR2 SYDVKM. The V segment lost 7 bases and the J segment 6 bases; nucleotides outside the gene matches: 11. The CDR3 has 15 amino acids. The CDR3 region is CASIRTSFSPNEQFF. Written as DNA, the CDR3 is TGTGCCAGCATACGGACTAGCTTTTCCCCCAATGAGCAGTTCTTC.

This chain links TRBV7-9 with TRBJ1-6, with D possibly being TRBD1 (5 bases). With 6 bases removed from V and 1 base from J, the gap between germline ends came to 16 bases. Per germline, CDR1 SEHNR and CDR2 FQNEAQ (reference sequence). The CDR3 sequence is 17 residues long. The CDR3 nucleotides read TGTGCCAGCAGAAAATTCAGGGAACGGTCCTATAATTCACCCCTCCACTTT. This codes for CASRKFRERSYNSPLHF.

CDR3 nucleotides: TGCGCCAGCAGCTTCTCCCAGGGGAACTATGGCTACACCTTC. Protein product: CASSFSQGNYGYTF. The chain recombines TRBV5-1 with TRBJ1-2; tentatively, D is TRBD1 (6 bases). The CDR3 is 14 amino acids. V lost 2 bases to trimming and J lost 2 bases, with 10 bases between them. Germline V gene lookup returns CDR1 SGHRS and CDR2 YFSETQ. The complete variable domain, with remaining parts taken from reference TRBV5-1 and TRBJ1-2, reads KAGVTQTPRYLIKTRGQQVTLSCSPISGHRSVSWYQQTPGQGLQFLFEYFSETQRNKGNFPGRFSGRQFSNSRSEMNVSTLELGDSALYLCASSFSQGNYGYTFGSGTRLTVV.

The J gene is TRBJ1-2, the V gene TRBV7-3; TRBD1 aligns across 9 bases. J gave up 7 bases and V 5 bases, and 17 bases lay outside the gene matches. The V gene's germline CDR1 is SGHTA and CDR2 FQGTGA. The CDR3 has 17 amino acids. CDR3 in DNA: TGTGCCAGCAGCCTTACCTTCGGGACAGGGCTAGCGGGTGGCTACACCTTC. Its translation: CASSLTFGTGLAGGYTF.

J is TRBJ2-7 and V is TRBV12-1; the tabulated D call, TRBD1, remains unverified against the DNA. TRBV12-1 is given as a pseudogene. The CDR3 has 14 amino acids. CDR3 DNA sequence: TGTGCCAGCAGCCCCCCGGACAGCTCTGGGGAGCAGTACTTC. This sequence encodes CASSPPDSSGEQYF.

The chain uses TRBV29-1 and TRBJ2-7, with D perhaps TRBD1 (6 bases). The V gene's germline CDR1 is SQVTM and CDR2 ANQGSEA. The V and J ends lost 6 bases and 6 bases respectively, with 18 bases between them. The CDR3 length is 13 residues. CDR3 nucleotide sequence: TGCAGCGTGGAGGCGACAGGTGGGCTCGAGCAGTACTTC. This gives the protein CSVEATGGLEQYF.

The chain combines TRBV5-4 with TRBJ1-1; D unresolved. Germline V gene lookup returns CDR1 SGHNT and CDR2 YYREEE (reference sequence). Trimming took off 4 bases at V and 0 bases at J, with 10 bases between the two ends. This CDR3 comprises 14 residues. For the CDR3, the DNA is TGTGCCAGCAGCGTGGACCCTATGAACACTGAAGCTTTCTTT. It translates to CASSVDPMNTEAFF. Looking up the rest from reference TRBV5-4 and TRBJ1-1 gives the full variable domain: ETGVTQSPTHLIKTRGQQVTLRCSSQSGHNTVSWYQQALGQGPQFIFQYYREEENGRGNFPPRFSGLQFPNYSSELNVNALELDDSALYLCASSVDPMNTEAFFGQGTRLTVV.

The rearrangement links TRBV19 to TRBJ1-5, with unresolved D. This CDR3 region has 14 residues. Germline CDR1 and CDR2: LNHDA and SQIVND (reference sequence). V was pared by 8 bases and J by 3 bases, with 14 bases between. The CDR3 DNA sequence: TGTGCCAGTTCGAGGAAGTTACTCAATCAGCCCCAGCATTTT. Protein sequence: CASSRKLLNQPQHF.

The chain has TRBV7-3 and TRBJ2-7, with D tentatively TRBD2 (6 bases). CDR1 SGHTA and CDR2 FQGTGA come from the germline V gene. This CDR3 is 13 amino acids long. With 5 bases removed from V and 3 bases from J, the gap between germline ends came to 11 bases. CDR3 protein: CASSPGLNYEQYF. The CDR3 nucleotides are TGTGCCAGCAGCCCCGGACTAAACTACGAGCAGTACTTC.